These 6 T cell receptor beta chains share one sample of origin, sequenced in a study of T cell repertoires in cytomegalovirus infection. TCRdb reanalysed the reads using MiXCR and keeps one entry per CDR3 protein. Among some 320,000 distinct CDR3 sequences, 8% to 9.5% were seen once, and the ten largest hold around 4.1%. The specimen sequenced was PBMCs. These receptors came from a human donor in good health (CMV status not recorded). Some clones in this sample may be carry-over from other donors' samples.

This clonotype was recorded many times. J is TRBJ2-5 and V is TRBV7-3; D might be TRBD2 (7 bases). Germline CDR1 SGHTA, CDR2 FQGTGA. The CDR3 length is 15 residues. The ends were cut back, 5 bases at V and 1 base at J, with 14 bases in the middle. For the CDR3, the DNA is TGTGCCAGCAGCCCCCGGGGGGCTAGCCAAGAGACCCAGTACTTC. As protein: CASSPRGASQETQYF.

The chain is built from TRBV12-3 or TRBV12-4 and TRBJ2-1; a weak D match, TRBD2 (5 bases). V was clipped by 4 bases and J by 4 bases, with 29 bases between them. The CDR3 length is 20 residues. Here the CDR3 reads CASSSTTRRGLSVHYNEQFF. Here the CDR3 DNA reads TGTGCCAGCAGTTCAACGACTCGAAGAGGGCTTAGCGTACATTACAATGAGCAGTTCTTC.

This clonotype was found a few times. The chain links TRBV7-9 to TRBJ2-7; 8 bases agree with TRBD1. J lost 2 bases, V lost 3 bases, and 12 bases had no gene match. The CDR3 has 17 amino acids. Germline CDR1 reads SEHNR; CDR2 reads FQNEAQ (reference sequence). The CDR3 here is CASSFPPPRQGTYEQYF. In DNA form, the CDR3 reads TGTGCCAGCAGCTTCCCCCCCCCCCGACAGGGGACCTACGAGCAGTACTTC. Complete variable domain (other parts from reference TRBV7-9 and TRBJ2-7): DTGVSQNPRHKITKRGQNVTFRCDPISEHNRLYWYRQTLGQGPEFLTYFQNEAQLEKSRLLSDRFSAERPKGSFSTLEIQRTEQGDSAMYLCASSFPPPRQGTYEQYFGPGTRLTVT.

This clonotype was found a few times. The chain has TRBV28 and TRBJ1-5; a weak D match, TRBD1 (5 bases). The CDR3 has 17 residues. Trimming pared 0 bases from V and 4 bases from J, leaving 16 bases between. CDR1 and CDR2 (germline): MDHEN, SYDVKM. The CDR3: CASSLCWWQGVNQPQHF. DNA for the CDR3: TGTGCCAGCAGTTTATGCTGGTGGCAGGGTGTAAATCAGCCCCAGCATTTT.

This clonotype was counted at least ten times. This CDR3 is CASSQSGASTDTQYF. Written as DNA, the CDR3 is TGTGCCAGCAGTCAAAGTGGGGCTTCCACAGATACGCAGTATTTT. V is TRBV12-3 or TRBV12-4 and J is TRBJ2-3, with D maybe TRBD1 (5 bases). V shed 5 bases and J shed 2 bases, with 14 bases lying between them. This CDR3 is built from 15 residues.

This clonotype was picked up many times. The genes are TRBV7-9 and TRBJ1-6; perhaps TRBD1 as D (5 bases). Germline CDR1 and CDR2: SEHNR and FQNEAQ (reference sequence). The germline V and J ends were trimmed by 2 bases and 5 bases, with 7 bases remaining between them. This CDR3 has 14 amino acids. The CDR3 here is CASSLPGHNSPLHF. In DNA, the CDR3 is TGTGCCAGCAGCTTACCGGGACATAATTCACCCCTCCACTTT. The whole variable domain, filled in from reference TRBV7-9 and TRBJ1-6, reads DTGVSQNPRHKITKRGQNVTFRCDPISEHNRLYWYRQTLGQGPEFLTYFQNEAQLEKSRLLSDRFSAERPKGSFSTLEIQRTEQGDSAMYLCASSLPGHNSPLHFGNGTRLTVT.